Below, 4 T cell receptor beta chains from the same sample are listed, as sequenced in a study of cytomegalovirus exposure and HLA in healthy donors. Both 60 Vbeta primers and 13 Jbeta primers went into the PCR. Sequencing was performed with immunoSEQ multiplex PCR; in TCRdb, only in-frame clones are kept and a portion is missing. The sample lists 95,000 to 150,000 clones; roughly 87% were seen once. Sequencing was done on a sample of PBMCs. The receptors here all came from a woman aged 18-29 years in good health and CMV-seronegative.

The chain employs TRBV27 and TRBJ2-1, with TRBD2 as a possible D gene (6 bases). This CDR3 is built from 16 residues. V lost 3 bases to trimming and J lost 2 bases, with 14 bases between them. Germline CDR1 reads MNHEY; CDR2 reads SMNVEV (reference sequence). CDR3 bases: TGTGCCAGCAGTTTCCGGCGGGGCGGCGCCTACAATGAGCAGTTCTTC. It codes for CASSFRRGGAYNEQFF.

The genes are TRBV19 and TRBJ2-5; no definite D call. The V gene's germline CDR1 is LNHDA and CDR2 SQIVND (reference sequence). Trimming pared 7 bases from V and 1 base from J, leaving 10 bases between. The CDR3 sequence is 13 residues long. CDR3 DNA sequence: TGTGCCAGTAAGCACCGCGGCCAAGAGACCCAGTACTTC. Encoded protein: CASKHRGQETQYF.

The chain recombines TRBV4-2 with TRBJ2-1; weak D call: TRBD1 (6 bases). Germline CDR1 is LGHNA and CDR2 is YNFKEQ. V dropped 0 bases and J dropped 15 bases, with 18 bases sitting between them. This CDR3 comprises 14 residues. CDR3 amino acids: CASSQDGLKGDRFF. The CDR3 DNA follows: TGTGCCAGCAGCCAAGACGGCCTTAAGGGGGACCGGTTCTTC.

In its sample, this clone was seen once. In DNA form, the CDR3 reads TGTGCCAGCAGTTTCCTCGGCAGCGGCGGAGAGACCCAGTACTTC. Its translation: CASSFLGSGGETQYF. J is TRBJ2-5 and V is TRBV27, with D maybe TRBD2 (5 bases). CDR1 and CDR2 (germline): MNHEY, SMNVEV (reference sequence). The V and J ends lost 3 bases and 4 bases respectively, with 15 bases between them. The CDR3 loop spans 15 amino acids.